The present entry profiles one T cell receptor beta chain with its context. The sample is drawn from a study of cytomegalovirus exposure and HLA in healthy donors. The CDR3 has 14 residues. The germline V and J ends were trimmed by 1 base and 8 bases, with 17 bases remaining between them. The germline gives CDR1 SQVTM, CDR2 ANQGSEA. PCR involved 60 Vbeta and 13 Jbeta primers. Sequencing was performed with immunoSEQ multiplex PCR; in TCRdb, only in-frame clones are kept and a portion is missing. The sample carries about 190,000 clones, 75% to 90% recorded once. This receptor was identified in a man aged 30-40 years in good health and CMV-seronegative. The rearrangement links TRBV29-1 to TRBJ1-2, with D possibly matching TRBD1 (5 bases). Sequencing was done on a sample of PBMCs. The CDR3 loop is CSVEVPQGAQGYTF. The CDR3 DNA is TGCAGCGTTGAAGTTCCTCAAGGGGCGCAAGGCTACACCTTC.